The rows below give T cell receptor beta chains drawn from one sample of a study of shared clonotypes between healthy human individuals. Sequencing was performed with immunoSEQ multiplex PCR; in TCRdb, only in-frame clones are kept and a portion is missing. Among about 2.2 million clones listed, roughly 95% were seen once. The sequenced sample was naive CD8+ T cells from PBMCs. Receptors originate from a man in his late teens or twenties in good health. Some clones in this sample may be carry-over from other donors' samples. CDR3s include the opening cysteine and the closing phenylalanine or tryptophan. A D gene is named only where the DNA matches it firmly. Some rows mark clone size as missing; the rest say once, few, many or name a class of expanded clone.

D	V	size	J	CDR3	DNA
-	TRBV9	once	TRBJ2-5	CASSVDGARLQETQYF	TGTGCCAGCAGCGTAGATGGGGCACGCTTACAAGAGACCCAGTACTTC
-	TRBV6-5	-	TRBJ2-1	CASGFRGRHNEQFF	TGTGCCAGCGGTTTTCGGGGCCGCCACAATGAGCAGTTCTTC
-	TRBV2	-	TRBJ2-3	CASISGTDTQYF	TGTGCCAGCATTTCCGGTACAGATACGCAGTATTTT
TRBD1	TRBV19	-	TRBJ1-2	CASSMTGLDGYTF	TGTGCCAGTAGTATGACAGGGTTGGATGGCTACACCTTC
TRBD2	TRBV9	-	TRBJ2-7	CASSLGGGGPYEQYF	TGTGCCAGCAGCCTAGGTGGGGGAGGGCCCTACGAGCAGTACTTC
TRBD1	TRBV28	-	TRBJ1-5	CASSLQSGGGNQPQHF	TGTGCCAGCAGTCTCCAATCAGGGGGGGGCAATCAGCCCCAGCATTTT
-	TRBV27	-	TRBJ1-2	CASSFAGPVYGYTF	TGTGCCAGCAGTTTCGCTGGACCGGTTTACGGCTACACCTTC
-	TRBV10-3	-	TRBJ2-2	CASTGSGELFF	TGTGCCAGCACAGGATCCGGGGAGCTGTTTTTT
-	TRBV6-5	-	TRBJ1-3	CASRGSIAGNTIYF	TGTGCCAGCAGAGGTAGTATAGCTGGAAACACCATATATTTT
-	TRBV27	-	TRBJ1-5	CASSLIGSVQPQHF	TGTGCCAGCAGTTTAATTGGTTCGGTTCAGCCCCAGCATTTT
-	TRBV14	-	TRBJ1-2	CASSQDRDGRSNYGYTF	TGTGCCAGCAGCCAAGATCGGGACGGAAGATCTAACTATGGCTACACCTTC
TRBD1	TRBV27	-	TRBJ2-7	CASSFVGTGGFYEQYF	TGTGCCAGCAGTTTCGTTGGGACAGGGGGTTTTTACGAGCAGTACTTC
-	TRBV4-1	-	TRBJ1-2	CASSRLPGPNYGYTF	TGCGCCAGCAGCCGTTTGCCAGGGCCAAACTATGGCTACACCTTC
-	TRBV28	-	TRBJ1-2	CASSLPTLTNYGYTF	TGTGCCAGCAGTTTACCCACCTTAACTAACTATGGCTACACCTTC
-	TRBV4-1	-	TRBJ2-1	CASSPDTTADNEQFF	TGCGCCAGCAGTCCCGACACGACCGCCGACAATGAGCAGTTCTTC
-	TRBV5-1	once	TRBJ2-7	CASSLVGAANYEQYF	TGCGCCAGCAGCTTGGTCGGAGCGGCGAACTACGAGCAGTACTTC
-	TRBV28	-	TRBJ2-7	CASSATSEQYF	TGTGCCAGCAGTGCCACTTCCGAGCAGTACTTC
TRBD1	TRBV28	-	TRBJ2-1	CASSTRTGDNEQFF	TGTGCCAGCAGTACCCGGACAGGGGACAATGAGCAGTTCTTC
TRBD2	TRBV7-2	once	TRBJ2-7	CASSTGTSGSLYEQYF	TGTGCCAGCAGCACCGGGACTAGCGGGAGTCTTTACGAGCAGTACTTC
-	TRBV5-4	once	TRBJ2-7	CASSLGQIPYEQYF	TGTGCCAGCAGCTTAGGACAAATTCCCTACGAGCAGTACTTC
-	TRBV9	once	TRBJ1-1	CASSPLVREITEAFF	TGTGCCAGCAGCCCCCTTGTGAGGGAAATCACTGAAGCTTTCTTT
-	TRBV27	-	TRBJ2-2	CASRGLENTGELFF	TGTGCCAGCCGCGGTCTAGAGAACACCGGGGAGCTGTTTTTT
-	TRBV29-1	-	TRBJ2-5	CSVVLQAKQYF	TGCAGCGTTGTACTACAGGCAAAGCAGTACTTC
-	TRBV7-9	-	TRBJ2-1	CASSSLPQNPFF	TGTGCCAGCAGCTCCCTCCCCCAGAATCCGTTCTTC
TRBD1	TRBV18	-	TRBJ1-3	CASSPRGQGEAGNTIYF	TGTGCCAGCTCACCACGGGGACAGGGAGAAGCTGGAAACACCATATATTTT
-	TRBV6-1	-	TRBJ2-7	CATQGGKPYEQYF	TGTGCCACCCAGGGGGGGAAACCTTACGAGCAGTACTTC
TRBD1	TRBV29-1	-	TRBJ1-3	CSVTGGAGNTIYF	TGCAGCGTGACAGGGGGCGCCGGAAACACCATATATTTT
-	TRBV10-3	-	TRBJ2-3	CAISVYGASEKDTQYF	TGTGCCATCAGTGTGTATGGGGCAAGTGAGAAGGATACGCAGTATTTT
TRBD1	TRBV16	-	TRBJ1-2	CASSQFGTGKDYGYTF	TGTGCCAGCAGCCAATTTGGGACAGGGAAAGACTATGGCTACACCTTC
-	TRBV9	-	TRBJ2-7	CASSPGPPLYEQYF	TGTGCCAGCAGTCCTGGGCCTCCTCTTTACGAGCAGTACTTC
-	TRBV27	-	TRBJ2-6	CASSLGVGSGANVLTF	TGTGCCAGCAGTTTGGGGGTGGGCTCTGGGGCCAACGTCCTGACTTTC
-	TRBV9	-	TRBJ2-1	CASSPRRDFSYNEQFF	TGTGCCAGCAGCCCCCGCCGGGACTTCTCCTACAATGAGCAGTTCTTC
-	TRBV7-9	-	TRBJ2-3	CASSLELDFTDTQYF	TGTGCCAGCAGCTTAGAGTTAGACTTCACAGATACGCAGTATTTT
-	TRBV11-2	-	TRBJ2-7	CASSLVLGDYEQYF	TGTGCCAGCAGCTTAGTTCTCGGGGACTACGAGCAGTACTTC
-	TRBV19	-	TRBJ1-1	CASRRFGVNTEAFF	TGTGCCAGTAGGCGCTTCGGTGTGAACACTGAAGCTTTCTTT
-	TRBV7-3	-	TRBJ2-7	CASSPREGSLGEQYF	TGTGCCAGCAGCCCAAGAGAGGGGTCCCTTGGCGAGCAGTACTTC
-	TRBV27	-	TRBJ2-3	CASSSGSTDTQYF	TGTGCCAGCAGTTCGGGAAGCACAGATACGCAGTATTTT
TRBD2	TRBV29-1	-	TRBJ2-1	CSVVLLSSGSRNEQFF	TGCAGCGTTGTATTACTCTCTAGCGGGAGTAGGAATGAGCAGTTCTTC
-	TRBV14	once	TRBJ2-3	CASSQAGPRSTDTQYF	TGTGCCAGCAGCCAAGCCGGGCCCCGGAGCACAGATACGCAGTATTTT
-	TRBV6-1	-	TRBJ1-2	CASSEFFGRGDYGYTF	TGTGCCAGCAGTGAATTCTTCGGGCGGGGGGACTATGGCTACACCTTC
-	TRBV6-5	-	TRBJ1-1	CASSWGTGGNTEAFF	TGTGCCAGCAGTTGGGGGACCGGAGGAAACACTGAAGCTTTCTTT